One and the same sample provided the 18 T cell receptor beta chains below, sequenced in a study of identical twins. TCRdb re-called the 5' RACE reads through MiXCR, storing one row per CDR3 protein. The sample records 400,000 to 500,000 distinct CDR3 sequences, around 15% being singletons. These same data were also listed under a study on yellow fever vaccine responses in identical twins.

Sequences were obtained from CD4+ T cells sorted from blood. The source is a woman younger than 35 in good health.

The chain recombines TRBV29-1 with TRBJ2-1; 10 bases align to TRBD2. The CDR3 length is 14 residues. The germline CDR1 and CDR2 sequences are SQVTM and ANQGSEA. The V gene end was trimmed by 5 bases and the J gene end by 6 bases; junction bases not matched to a gene: 7. The CDR3 reads CSVKSGGAGNEQFF. The CDR3 DNA follows: TGCAGCGTTAAGAGCGGGGGGGCCGGCAATGAGCAGTTCTTC.

This rearrangement joins TRBV12-3 or TRBV12-4 to TRBJ1-4; tentatively, D is TRBD1 (6 bases). V was pared by 2 bases and J by 3 bases, with 10 bases between. The CDR3 has 15 residues. CDR3 amino acids: CASSLKGGSNEKLFF. CDR3 nucleotides: TGTGCCAGCAGTTTAAAGGGGGGGTCTAATGAAAAACTGTTTTTT.

This clonotype has only a few counts. The V gene is TRBV5-6, the J gene TRBJ1-1; tentative D call: TRBD1 (5 bases). In germline, CDR1 is SGHDT, CDR2 YYEEEE. V lost 0 bases and J lost 8, with 11 bases in between. This CDR3 comprises 13 residues. The CDR3 sequence is CASSLAHAGEAFF. The CDR3, as DNA: TGTGCCAGCAGCTTGGCCCACGCAGGGGAAGCTTTCTTT.

The chain uses TRBV4-1 and TRBJ2-1; 8 nucleotides line up with TRBD2. Germline V gene sequence: CDR1 MGHRA, CDR2 YSYEKL. The CDR3 contains 17 residues. V trimming: 3 bases; J trimming: 8 bases; junction bases outside the gene matches: 15. CDR3 residues: CASSQDLSGAGGYEQFF. The CDR3 DNA sequence: TGCGCCAGCAGCCAGGACCTTAGCGGGGCGGGGGGCTATGAGCAGTTCTTC.

This clonotype was found a few times. The rearrangement joins TRBV29-1 to TRBJ2-3; maybe TRBD2 (6 bases). Germline V gene sequence: CDR1 SQVTM, CDR2 ANQGSEA. The ends were cut back, 6 bases at V and 3 bases at J, with 13 bases in the middle. The CDR3 consists of 13 residues. Here the CDR3 DNA reads TGCAGCGTACTACCCGGAGGGACAGATACGCAGTATTTT. It translates to CSVLPGGTDTQYF.

As regards this clonotype: At one end the junction does not follow the germline gene, possibly because of a read error. The V call is TRBV12-3 or TRBV12-4, the J call TRBJ2-1, with TRBD2 identical over 12 bases. The CDR3 runs to 18 residues. The DNA of the CDR3 is TGTGCCATCAGTTTAGCGGACCTGGGACTAGCGGGCTACAATGAGCAGTTCTTC. Translation: CAISLADLGLAGYNEQFF.

This clonotype was seen at least ten times. The CDR3 protein is CAISAGLAGGTNEQFF. The CDR3 DNA is TGTGCCATCAGTGCGGGACTAGCGGGAGGAACAAATGAGCAGTTCTTC. This chain connects TRBV10-3 to TRBJ2-1; 15 nucleotides match TRBD2. CDR1 and CDR2 from the germline V gene are ENHRY and SYGVKD. The trim removed 4 bases at V and 7 bases at J, leaving 5 bases unmatched. CDR3 size: 16 residues.

V and J are TRBV28 and TRBJ2-1, with 8 bases that match TRBD2. The CDR3 contains 15 residues. Germline assignment: CDR1 MDHEN and CDR2 SYDVKM. V trimming: 6 bases; J trimming: 3 bases; junction bases outside the gene matches: 7. Written as DNA, the CDR3 is TGTGCCAGCAGACCTCGGGGACTAGTCTACAATGAGCAGTTCTTC. It is translated as CASRPRGLVYNEQFF.

The chain recombines TRBV23-1 with TRBJ2-7, with 7 nucleotides matching TRBD1. TRBV23-1 is an open reading frame whose function is uncertain. Trimming removed 7 bases from V and 0 bases from J; junction bases left unmatched: 18. This CDR3 region has 18 residues. CDR3 coding DNA: TGCGCCAGCATCCCCCGAGACAGGGTGTTGACCTACTCCTACGAGCAGTACTTC. This encodes CASIPRDRVLTYSYEQYF.

This chain uses TRBV28 with TRBJ2-3; 8 bases align to TRBD2. The V segment lost 6 bases and the J segment 2 bases; nucleotides outside the gene matches: 7. Germline CDR1 is MDHEN and CDR2 is SYDVKM. The CDR3 runs to 15 residues. The CDR3 sequence: CASSATSGATDTQYF. DNA of the CDR3: TGTGCCAGCAGCGCTACTAGCGGAGCCACAGATACGCAGTATTTT.

The rearrangement uses TRBV6-1 and TRBJ2-7; no clear D gene. The CDR3 length is 12 residues. Germline CDR1 reads MNHNS; CDR2 reads SASEGT. With 11 bases removed from V and 0 bases from J, the gap between germline ends came to 11 bases. CDR3 region: CACALSSYEQYF. CDR3 in DNA: TGTGCCTGCGCACTAAGCTCCTACGAGCAGTACTTC.

The table lists this clonotype with a few counts. V gene TRBV28 combines with J gene TRBJ2-7; 9 bases agree with TRBD1. Germline CDR1 reads MDHEN; CDR2 reads SYDVKM. The V and J ends lost 7 bases and 6 bases, in that order; junction bases with no gene match: 13. The CDR3 is 15 amino acids. The DNA for the CDR3 is TGTGCCAGCAACCAACAAGGACAGGGGAAAGGCGAGCAGTACTTC. This sequence encodes CASNQQGQGKGEQYF.

The chain recombines TRBV5-1 with TRBJ2-3; D gene uncertain. V gave up 2 bases and J gave up 0 bases, with 13 bases separating them. This CDR3 comprises 16 residues. CDR1 is SGHRS, CDR2 YFSETQ, per germline. This CDR3 reads CASSFGVSTSTDTQYF. The DNA of the CDR3 is TGCGCCAGCAGCTTTGGGGTCAGCACTAGCACAGATACGCAGTATTTT. Drawing the rest from reference TRBV5-1 and TRBJ2-3, the complete variable domain is KAGVTQTPRYLIKTRGQQVTLSCSPISGHRSVSWYQQTPGQGLQFLFEYFSETQRNKGNFPGRFSGRQFSNSRSEMNVSTLELGDSALYLCASSFGVSTSTDTQYFGPGTRLTVL.

The table lists this clonotype with many counts. V and J are TRBV27 and TRBJ1-5; no clear D. The germline gives CDR1 MNHEY, CDR2 SMNVEV (reference sequence). The CDR3 is 13 residues long. Trimming left V 7 bases short and J 3 bases short, with 10 bases between. The CDR3 bases are TGTGCCAGCACCCATTCCCTCAATCAGCCCCAGCATTTT. Translating gives CASTHSLNQPQHF.

There are a few counts of this clonotype. The chain employs TRBV11-2 and TRBJ2-3; D is ambiguous. V lost 1 base to trimming and J lost 1 base, with 12 bases between them. CDR1 is SGHAT and CDR2 is FQNNGV in the germline V gene. The CDR3 sequence is 16 residues long. CDR3 amino acids: CASSLAIRLGTDTQYF. In DNA form, the CDR3 reads TGTGCCAGCAGCTTAGCAATAAGGTTAGGCACAGATACGCAGTATTTT.

The gene calls are TRBV12-3 or TRBV12-4 and TRBJ2-1; possibly TRBD1 for D (6 bases). Trimming cost V 3 bases and J 4 bases, with 16 bases left between them. The CDR3 consists of 16 residues. CDR3 region: CASSFGTGQSYNEQFF. The CDR3 coding sequence is TGTGCCAGCAGTTTCGGGACGGGACAATCTTACAATGAGCAGTTCTTC.

CDR3 bases: TGCGCCAGCAGCACAACCTCCTACAATGAGCAGTTCTTC. It specifies CASSTTSYNEQFF. V is TRBV5-1 and J is TRBJ2-1; D is unclear. CDR3 size: 13 residues. Trimming cost V 4 bases and J 0 bases, with 5 bases left between them. The germline V gene has CDR1 SGHRS and CDR2 YFSETQ.

The sample holds a few counts of this clonotype. V is TRBV7-9 and J is TRBJ2-7, with TRBD2 matching 7 bases. The CDR3 extends over 12 amino acids. Trimming at V came to 6 bases and at J to 6 bases, leaving 5 bases not matched to a gene. In germline, CDR1 is SEHNR, CDR2 FQNEAQ (reference sequence). The CDR3, as DNA: TGTGCCAGCAGGAGACTAGCCGGCGAGCAGTACTTC. Residues: CASRRLAGEQYF.